These 22 T cell receptor beta chains came from one sample sequenced in a study of cytomegalovirus exposure and HLA in healthy donors. Primers: 60 Vbeta forward and 13 Jbeta reverse. Here immunoSEQ multiplex PCR was the method, and the copy in TCRdb shows in-frame clones only, minus some. There are 250,000 to 350,000 clones in the sample; about four fifths occur only once, and about 0.3% lies in the top ten. Source material: PBMCs. The source is a girl aged 2 to 10 in good health and CMV-seronegative.

The chain uses TRBV5-1 and TRBJ1-1; 9 bases agree with TRBD1. This CDR3 is 16 amino acids long. J gave up 1 base and V 4 bases, and 8 bases lay outside the gene matches. CDR1 and CDR2 from the germline V gene are SGHRS and YFSETQ. Written as DNA, the CDR3 is TGCGCCAGCAGCGGAACAGGGGGCTGGAGGAACACTGAAGCTTTCTTT. Its translation: CASSGTGGWRNTEAFF. The complete variable domain, with remaining parts taken from reference TRBV5-1 and TRBJ1-1, reads KAGVTQTPRYLIKTRGQQVTLSCSPISGHRSVSWYQQTPGQGLQFLFEYFSETQRNKGNFPGRFSGRQFSNSRSEMNVSTLELGDSALYLCASSGTGGWRNTEAFFGQGTRLTVV.

CDR3 residues: CASSLRGPGGNYEQYF. The DNA for the CDR3 is TGTGCCAGCAGCTTGAGGGGACCCGGGGGGAACTACGAGCAGTACTTC. The chain employs TRBV5-5 and TRBJ2-7; TRBD2 agrees at 7 bases. The CDR3 extends over 16 amino acids. The V segment lost 1 base and the J segment 3 bases; nucleotides outside the gene matches: 10. In germline, CDR1 is SGHKS, CDR2 YYEKEE (reference sequence).

In its sample, this clone was seen once. The chain is built from TRBV6-5 and TRBJ2-3, with TRBD2 as a possible D gene (6 bases). V lost 5 bases, J lost 6 bases, and 15 bases lay in between. Germline V gene lookup returns CDR1 MNHEY and CDR2 SVGAGI. CDR3 length: 14 amino acids. CDR3 amino acids: CASSPWVREDTQYF. The CDR3 DNA follows: TGTGCCAGCAGTCCCTGGGTCCGGGAGGATACGCAGTATTTT.

This clone was picked up one time. The chain is built from TRBV9 and TRBJ1-5, with 7 bases lining up with TRBD1. Germline V gene lookup returns CDR1 SGDLS and CDR2 YYNGEE. The V segment lost 7 bases and the J segment 0 bases; nucleotides outside the gene matches: 10. The CDR3 consists of 16 residues. CDR3: CASSGTETDSNQPQHF. Here the CDR3 DNA reads TGTGCCAGCTCCGGGACAGAGACCGATAGCAATCAGCCCCAGCATTTT.

V usage is TRBV6-5 and J usage is TRBJ2-3; TRBD2 agrees at 15 bases. CDR1 and CDR2 (germline): MNHEY, SVGAGI. J was trimmed by 7 bases and V by 6 bases; bases with no gene match: 2. CDR3 size: 14 residues. In DNA form, the CDR3 reads TGTGCCAGCAGGGGGACTAGCGGGAGGAATACGCAGTATTTT. This translates into CASRGTSGRNTQYF.

The chain joins TRBV21-1 to TRBJ2-5; the table's D gene call, TRBD2, was not cross checked with the DNA. TRBV21-1 is a listed pseudogene. CDR3 length: 18 residues. CDR3 residues: CASSKRLAGTSRQGTQYF. CDR3 in DNA: TGTGCCAGCAGCAAACGACTAGCGGGGACGTCACGGCAGGGGACCCAGTACTTC.

The chain carries TRBV7-9 and TRBJ1-2; 8 nucleotides align to TRBD1. V lost 4 bases and J lost 3; bases outside the gene matches: 7. Germline V gives CDR1 SEHNR, CDR2 FQNEAQ (reference sequence). The CDR3 has 15 amino acids. CDR3 in amino acids: CASSSTGGWDYGYTF. CDR3 DNA sequence: TGTGCCAGCAGCTCTACAGGGGGATGGGACTATGGCTACACCTTC.

The chain combines TRBV28 with TRBJ2-1, with TRBD2 as a possible D gene (5 bases). CDR3 length: 15 amino acids. V was pared by 6 bases and J by 6 bases, with 18 bases between. In germline, CDR1 is MDHEN, CDR2 SYDVKM. The chain's CDR3 is CASSLSGRGINEQFF. The CDR3 DNA is TGTGCCAGCAGCCTGAGCGGTCGTGGGATCAATGAGCAGTTCTTC.

This clone has just one count. Other DNA variants within this sample encode the same CDR3. The chain carries TRBV28 and TRBJ1-1; tentative D call: TRBD1 (6 bases). This CDR3 has 14 amino acids. V was clipped by 2 bases and J by 2 bases, with 9 bases between them. The germline V gene has CDR1 MDHEN and CDR2 SYDVKM. CDR3 amino acids: CASSLTGINTEAFF. The CDR3 DNA follows: TGTGCCAGCAGTTTAACAGGGATAAACACTGAAGCTTTCTTT.

The chain links TRBV4-2 to TRBJ1-2, with 9 nucleotides matching TRBD1. Trimming took 0 bases from V and 0 from J; bases not matched to a gene: 5. Per germline, CDR1 LGHNA and CDR2 YNFKEQ. The CDR3 spans 17 residues. CDR3 bases: TGTGCCAGCAGCCAAGATATGGGACAGGGAGCTAACTATGGCTACACCTTC. Translation gives CASSQDMGQGANYGYTF.

This rearrangement joins TRBV28 to TRBJ2-7, with 11 positions matching TRBD1. Germline loops: CDR1 MDHEN, CDR2 SYDVKM. The CDR3 is 16 residues long. J gave up 2 bases and V 7 bases, and 10 bases lay outside the gene matches. For the CDR3, the DNA is TGTGCCAGCAAAACGGACCCGGGACAGGGGGCCTACGAGCAGTACTTC. This encodes CASKTDPGQGAYEQYF.

The chain recombines TRBV9 with TRBJ2-7, with D uncertain. V lost 3 bases to trimming and J lost 3 bases, with 16 bases between them. CDR1 and CDR2 from the germline V gene are SGDLS and YYNGEE. This CDR3 is built from 15 residues. The CDR3 sequence: CASSATGSPYYEQYF. The CDR3 DNA sequence: TGTGCCAGCAGCGCAACCGGGTCACCTTACTACGAGCAGTACTTC.

This chain connects TRBV19 to TRBJ1-5, with TRBD1 matching 8 bases. The V segment lost 2 bases and the J segment 1 base; nucleotides outside the gene matches: 10. This CDR3 has 18 residues. Per germline, CDR1 LNHDA and CDR2 SQIVND (reference sequence). For the CDR3, the DNA is TGTGCCAGTAGTATAATACCTAGGGCAGGGGGCAGCAATCAGCCCCAGCATTTT. Translating gives CASSIIPRAGGSNQPQHF. Full variable domain (remainder filled in from reference TRBV19 and TRBJ1-5): DGGITQSPKYLFRKEGQNVTLSCEQNLNHDAMYWYRQDPGQGLRLIYYSQIVNDFQKGDIAEGYSVSREKKESFPLTVTSAQKNPTAFYLCASSIIPRAGGSNQPQHFGDGTRLSIL.

V usage is TRBV28 and J usage is TRBJ1-4; the D is unclear. CDR1 MDHEN and CDR2 SYDVKM come from the germline V gene. Trimming pared 8 bases from V and 8 bases from J, leaving 15 bases between. The CDR3 length is 13 residues. The CDR3 region has the DNA TGTGCCAGCGGTCCTTACGGCGGGGAAAAACTGTTTTTT. Translation gives CASGPYGGEKLFF.

This chain links TRBV4-1 with TRBJ1-4; D is ambiguous. V gave up 8 bases and J gave up 8 bases, with 15 bases separating them. The CDR3 runs to 13 residues. Germline V gives CDR1 MGHRA, CDR2 YSYEKL. The CDR3 spells CASGSSYGEKLFF. In nucleotides, the CDR3 is TGCGCCAGCGGTTCGTCGTATGGCGAAAAACTGTTTTTT.

This rearrangement joins TRBV2 to TRBJ2-7; 14 nucleotides agree with TRBD2. The CDR3 runs 19 residues. CDR1 and CDR2 (germline): SNHLY, FYNNEI. Unmatched junction bases numbered 13, after V lost 5 bases and J lost 1 base. Written as DNA, the CDR3 is TGTGCCAGCAGTTACCCGACTAGCGGGAGGGCCACCAGGTCCTACGAGCAGTACTTC. Protein: CASSYPTSGRATRSYEQYF.

CDR3 coding DNA: TGTGCCAGCAGATTACAACCGGGACAGAACTACGAGCAGTACTTC. Translating it yields CASRLQPGQNYEQYF. V and J are TRBV6-5 and TRBJ2-7; 7 nucleotides agree with TRBD1. The CDR3 is made up of 15 amino acids. Unmatched junction bases numbered 11, after V lost 6 bases and J lost 3 bases. CDR1 is MNHEY and CDR2 is SVGAGI in the germline V gene.

The chain uses TRBV7-2 and TRBJ1-2, with a tentative D call TRBD1 (5 bases). Germline CDR1 is SGHTA and CDR2 is FQGNSA. This CDR3 has 15 amino acids. The V end was cut by 2 bases, the J end by 1 base, with 11 bases between. The CDR3 loop is CASSLQGMGNYGYTF. The CDR3 DNA reads as TGTGCCAGCAGCTTACAGGGTATGGGTAACTATGGCTACACCTTC.

In DNA, the CDR3 is TGCAGCGTTGGGTATACGGGTTACAATGAGCAGTTCTTC. It codes for CSVGYTGYNEQFF. The gene calls are TRBV29-1 and TRBJ2-1; D unresolved. With 4 bases removed from V and 4 bases from J, the gap between germline ends came to 11 bases. Looked up from germline, CDR1 is SQVTM and CDR2 is ANQGSEA. CDR3 length equals 13 residues.

This chain links TRBV27 with TRBJ2-5; 11 positions agree with TRBD2. Germline CDR1 is MNHEY and CDR2 is SMNVEV (reference sequence). The CDR3 has 15 residues. The V and J ends lost 6 bases and 2 bases, in that order; junction bases with no gene match: 5. CDR3 bases: TGTGCCAGCAGGGGACTAGCGGCGCTACAAGAGACCCAGTACTTC. As protein: CASRGLAALQETQYF.

The rearrangement links TRBV6-5 to TRBJ1-3; 7 bases match TRBD1. V lost 0 bases to trimming and J lost 0 bases; unmatched junction nucleotides: 2. Germline-derived CDR1 and CDR2 are MNHEY and SVGAGI. The CDR3 is made up of 16 amino acids. CDR3 nucleotide sequence: TGTGCCAGCAGTTACTCCAGGGGGAGCTCTGGAAACACCATATATTTT. As protein: CASSYSRGSSGNTIYF.

A remark on this clone: One junction end disagrees with the germline gene, perhaps due to a read error. V usage is TRBV7-9 and J usage is TRBJ1-2, with a possible D match to TRBD1 (5 bases). Germline loops: CDR1 SEHNR, CDR2 FQNEAQ (reference sequence). This CDR3 has 17 amino acids. The CDR3 bases are TGTTCCAGCAGCTTAGGGGTCGGGAGGGGAGCTAACTATGGCTACACCTTC. Amino acid sequence: CSSSLGVGRGANYGYTF.